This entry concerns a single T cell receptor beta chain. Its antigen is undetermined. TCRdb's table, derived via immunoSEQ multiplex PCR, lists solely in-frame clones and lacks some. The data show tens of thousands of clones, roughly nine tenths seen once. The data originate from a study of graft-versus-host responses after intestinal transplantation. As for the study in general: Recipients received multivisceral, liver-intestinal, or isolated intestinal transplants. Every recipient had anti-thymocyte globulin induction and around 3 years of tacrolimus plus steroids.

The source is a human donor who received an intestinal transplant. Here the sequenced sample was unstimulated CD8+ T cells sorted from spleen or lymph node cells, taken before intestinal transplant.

CDR3 residues: CAWSVFPMTDSGANVLTF. CDR3 DNA: TGTGCCTGGAGTGTTTTTCCCATGACAGACTCTGGGGCCAACGTCCTGACTTTC. J is TRBJ2-6 and V is TRBV30, with D possibly TRBD1 on 5 matching bases. Germline CDR1 is GTSNPN and CDR2 is SVGIG (reference sequence). V was pared by 0 bases and J by 0 bases, with 15 bases between. The CDR3 covers 18 residues.